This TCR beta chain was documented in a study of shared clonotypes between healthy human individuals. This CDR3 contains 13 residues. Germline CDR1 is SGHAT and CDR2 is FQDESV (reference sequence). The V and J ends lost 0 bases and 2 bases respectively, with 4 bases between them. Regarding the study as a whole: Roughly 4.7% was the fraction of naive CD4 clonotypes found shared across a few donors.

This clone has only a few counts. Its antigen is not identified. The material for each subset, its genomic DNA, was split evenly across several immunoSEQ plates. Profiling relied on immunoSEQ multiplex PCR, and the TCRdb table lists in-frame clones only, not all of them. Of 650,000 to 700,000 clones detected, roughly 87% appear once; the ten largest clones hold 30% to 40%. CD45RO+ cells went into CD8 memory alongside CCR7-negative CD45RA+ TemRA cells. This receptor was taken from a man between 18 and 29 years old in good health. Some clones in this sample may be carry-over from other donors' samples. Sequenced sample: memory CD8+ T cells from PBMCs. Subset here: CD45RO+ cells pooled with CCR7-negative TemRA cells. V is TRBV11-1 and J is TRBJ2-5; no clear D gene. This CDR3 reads CASSLAAQETQYF. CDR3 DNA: TGTGCCAGCAGCTTAGCGGCACAAGAGACCCAGTACTTC.